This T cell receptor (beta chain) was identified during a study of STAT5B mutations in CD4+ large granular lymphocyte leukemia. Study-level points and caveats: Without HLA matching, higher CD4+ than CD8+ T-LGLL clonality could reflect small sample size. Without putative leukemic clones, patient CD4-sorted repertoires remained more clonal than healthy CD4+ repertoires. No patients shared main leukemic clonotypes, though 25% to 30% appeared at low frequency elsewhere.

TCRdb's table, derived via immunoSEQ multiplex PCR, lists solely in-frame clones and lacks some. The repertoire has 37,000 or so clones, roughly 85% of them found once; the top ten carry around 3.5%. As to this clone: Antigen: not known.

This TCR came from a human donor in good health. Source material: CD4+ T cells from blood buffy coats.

The CDR3 is CASLAEQRNQPQHF. In DNA form, the CDR3 reads TGTGCCAGCCTCGCGGAACAGAGGAATCAGCCCCAGCATTTT. The chain employs TRBV6-1 and TRBJ1-5; no reliable D call. This CDR3 is built from 14 residues. Trimming removed 8 bases at V and 4 bases at J, with 15 bases between. The V gene's germline CDR1 is MNHNS and CDR2 SASEGT.